This T cell receptor beta chain derives from a study of cytomegalovirus exposure and HLA in healthy donors. A multiplex PCR was run with 60 Vbeta primers and 13 Jbeta primers. This table comes from immunoSEQ multiplex PCR, and its TCRdb copy is limited to in-frame clones, with some not included. Here the sample spans about 220,000 clones, less than 85% being singletons. CDR3 length: 14 residues. J gave up 7 bases and V 4 bases, and 10 bases lay outside the gene matches. Germline V CDR1 and CDR2: MDHEN, SYDVKM. Sequencing used PBMCs. The TCR originated in a young man in good health and CMV-seronegative. The V call is TRBV28, the J call TRBJ2-7, with TRBD1 identical over 7 bases. This chain's CDR3 is CASSSTGAPREQYF. The CDR3 DNA is TGTGCCAGCAGTTCCACAGGGGCGCCTAGGGAGCAGTACTTC.